This T cell receptor beta chain was recovered during a study of regulatory T cells in long-lasting Graves disease. On the study more broadly: Prior antithyroid drug treatment in newly diagnosed Graves' patients lasted under 3 months.

Sample time point: newly diagnosed GD, antithyroid drugs for less than 3 months. After RNA was extracted from PBMCs, the TCR library was made from it. Patients with Graves' disease were diagnosed by American Thyroid Association guidelines. Combining iRepertoire HTBI primers with Arm-PCR of CDR3 regions, the authors built TCR beta libraries. TCRdb independently ran MiXCR on the multiplex PCR reads; one entry per CDR3 protein. The table includes roughly 500,000 distinct CDR3 sequences, around 11% detected once. Another study also made use of these data, one on T cells in Graves' hyperthyroidism and ophthalmopathy. That publication notes: The study used the HTBI primer set for a first-round RT-PCR of the TCR CDR3.

The material sequenced was peripheral blood mononuclear cells (PBMCs), taken at new diagnosis, from a patient treated with antithyroid drugs. This sequence originates from a woman aged 30 to 39 with Graves disease.

CDR3: CASSPASHSSYEQYF. The CDR3 DNA reads as TGTGCCAGCTCCCCGGCTTCCCATAGCTCCTACGAGCAGTACTTC. J is TRBJ2-7 and V is TRBV18, with D unclear. The CDR3 length is 15 residues. The germline V gene encodes CDR1 KGHSH and CDR2 LQKENI. The germline V and J ends were trimmed by 6 bases and 0 bases, with 15 bases remaining between them.